This TCR beta chain was obtained from a study of blood T cell repertoires in COVID-19. Study at large: PBMCs, B-cell-depleted T cells, or T cells provided the cDNA or gDNA that made up the material.

Original processing methods: For nucleated cells, counts were estimated from reference gene primer amplification. Assay: immunoSEQ multiplex PCR; the TCRdb copy retains only in-frame clones and omits some. Clone size and the V and J calls come from that table; the DNA yielded D and trimming. The data contain about 160,000 clones, 90% of them singletons. This CDR3 region has 16 residues. The V end lost 0 bases, the J end lost 0 bases, and 10 bases lay between the germline ends. Germline-derived CDR1 and CDR2 are SGHKS and YYEKEE (reference sequence). The chain combines TRBV5-5 with TRBJ2-4, with D perhaps matching TRBD2 (6 bases). Sequenced: peripheral blood. The receptor comes from a man in his 60s with active or convalescent COVID-19. CDR3 sequence reads: CASSLDGGLAKNIQYF. CDR3 coding DNA: TGTGCCAGCAGCTTGGACGGAGGGCTAGCCAAAAACATTCAGTACTTC.